A single sample gave rise to the 30 T cell receptor beta chains below, sequenced in a study of identical twins. TCRdb reanalysed the 5' RACE reads using MiXCR and keeps one entry per CDR3 protein. The sample lists some 560,000 distinct CDR3 sequences, more than 9% occurring once. This same sample was also part of a study on yellow fever vaccine responses in identical twins.

The sequencing input was PBMCs. The origin of the receptors is a woman under 30 in good health.

This clonotype was seen repeatedly, ten times or more. This chain joins TRBV29-1 and TRBJ2-1; 9 bases agree with TRBD1. V was clipped by 7 bases and J by 7 bases; unmatched bases: 5. Germline CDR1 reads SQVTM; CDR2 reads ANQGSEA. The CDR3 sequence is 12 residues long. The CDR3 here is CSGRTGVNEQFF. The CDR3 DNA follows: TGCAGCGGTAGGACAGGGGTAAATGAGCAGTTCTTC.

About this clonotype: Since a much larger clone is just one base distant, this may be a read error. The chain is built from TRBV7-2 and TRBJ2-1; weak D call: TRBD1 (5 bases). The CDR3 loop spans 14 amino acids. The germline V and J ends were trimmed by 5 bases and 8 bases, with 16 bases remaining between them. Germline V lookup: CDR1 SGHTA, CDR2 FQGNSA. DNA of the CDR3: TGTGCCAGCAGCCCACGGACAAGGGGATATGAGCAGTTCTTC. Translating it yields CASSPRTRGYEQFF.

V usage is TRBV10-3 and J usage is TRBJ2-1, with 9 positions matching TRBD2. Germline V CDR1 and CDR2: ENHRY, SYGVKD. The CDR3 contains 12 residues. With V trimmed by 10 bases and J by 6 bases, 4 bases remained unmatched. Written as DNA, the CDR3 is TGTGCCACTGGGACTAGCATCAATGAGCAGTTCTTC. It is translated as CATGTSINEQFF.

A few counts support this clonotype. The chain employs TRBV28 and TRBJ2-7; D call uncertain. Trimming took 5 bases from V and 2 from J, leaving 10 bases between them. The CDR3 has 13 residues. CDR1 and CDR2 from the germline V gene are MDHEN and SYDVKM. This CDR3 reads CASSRSPTYEQYF. As DNA, the CDR3 is TGTGCCAGCAGTCGTTCTCCCACCTACGAGCAGTACTTC.

In its sample, this clonotype was seen many times. The chain links TRBV4-3 to TRBJ2-7; 7 bases agree with TRBD2. The CDR3 is 14 residues long. Germline V lookup: CDR1 LGHNA, CDR2 YSLEER. J lost 4 bases, V lost 0 bases, and 3 bases had no gene match. CDR3 loop: CASSQDLSGYEQYF. In DNA, the CDR3 is TGCGCCAGCAGCCAAGATCTTAGCGGGTACGAGCAGTACTTC.

This clonotype was detected ten times or more. This chain links TRBV3-1 with TRBJ2-1; D is perhaps TRBD2 (6 bases). CDR1 is LGHDT and CDR2 is YNNKEL in the germline V gene (reference sequence). Trimming removed 0 bases from V and 9 bases from J, with 9 bases in between. The length of the CDR3 is 13 residues. CDR3 DNA sequence: TGTGCCAGCAGCCAAGACCAGGGAGGTGAGCAGTTCTTC. Protein product: CASSQDQGGEQFF.

This clonotype was picked up a small number of times. The J gene is TRBJ2-7, the V gene TRBV15; the D call may be TRBD1 or TRBD2 (5 bases each). Trimming cost V 1 base and J 2 bases, with 9 bases left between them. From germline, CDR1 is LNHNV and CDR2 YYDKDF (reference sequence). This CDR3 has 14 residues. CDR3: CATSRGQGAYEQYF. CDR3 in DNA: TGTGCCACCAGCAGAGGTCAGGGAGCCTACGAGCAGTACTTC. The full variable domain, rest sourced from reference TRBV15 and TRBJ2-7, is DAMVIQNPRYQVTQFGKPVTLSCSQTLNHNVMYWYQQKSSQAPKLLFHYYDKDFNNEADTPDNFQSRRPNTSFCFLDIRSPGLGDTAMYLCATSRGQGAYEQYFGPGTRLTVT.

In this sample, this clonotype turned up many times. The rearrangement links TRBV5-1 to TRBJ2-5, with 11 bases aligning to TRBD2. Germline assignment: CDR1 SGHRS and CDR2 YFSETQ. V shed 3 bases, J shed 5 bases, and the junction held 9 bases outside the gene matches. The CDR3 sequence is 16 residues long. The CDR3 reads CASSSTLAGGPETQYF. For the CDR3, the DNA is TGCGCCAGCAGCTCCACTCTAGCGGGAGGTCCCGAGACCCAGTACTTC.

This clonotype has a count of ten or more. CDR3 DNA sequence: TGTGCCAGCAGTCTTGGGGCCGGGAATGAGCAGTTCTTC. Protein product: CASSLGAGNEQFF. The chain carries TRBV25-1 and TRBJ2-1, with a tentative D call TRBD1 (5 bases). The CDR3 is made up of 13 amino acids. Trimming cost V 5 bases and J 7 bases, with 12 bases left between them. The V gene's germline CDR1 is MGHDK and CDR2 SYGVNS.

This clonotype was detected a few times. V is TRBV5-1 and J is TRBJ2-2, with 10 nucleotides matching TRBD2. Per germline, CDR1 SGHRS and CDR2 YFSETQ. Trimming removed 0 bases from V and 3 bases from J; junction bases left unmatched: 8. This CDR3 region has 18 residues. The CDR3 DNA sequence: TGCGCCAGCAGCTTGGCCGGGACTAGCGCCGTCTACACCGGGGAGCTGTTTTTT. Protein: CASSLAGTSAVYTGELFF.

The sample holds a few counts of this clonotype. The V call is TRBV20-1, the J call TRBJ2-4; 8 nucleotides align to TRBD1. Germline CDR1 DFQATT, CDR2 SNEGSKA (reference sequence). This CDR3 has 17 residues. Trimming at V came to 1 base and at J to 1 base, leaving 9 bases not matched to a gene. The CDR3 DNA sequence: TGCAGTGCTAGAGCCGGACAGGGCCTGGGGGCCAAAAACATTCAGTACTTC. Its translation: CSARAGQGLGAKNIQYF.

The V gene is TRBV3-1, the J gene TRBJ2-7; 10 bases match TRBD2. The CDR3 consists of 15 residues. Unmatched junction bases numbered 8, after V lost 4 bases and J lost 5 bases. Germline loops: CDR1 LGHDT, CDR2 YNNKEL (reference sequence). The CDR3 DNA sequence: TGTGCCAGCAGCCTCGTAGCGGGAGGCGGGGACGAGCAGTACTTC. It specifies CASSLVAGGGDEQYF.

The chain has TRBV6-6 and TRBJ2-3; tentatively, D is TRBD2 (5 bases). Germline V lookup: CDR1 MNHNY, CDR2 SVGAGI (reference sequence). Trimming shortened V by 4 bases and J by 8 bases, and 10 bases separated the two germline ends. This CDR3 has 12 residues. CDR3: CASSFSEGTQYF. CDR3 sequence (DNA): TGTGCCAGCAGTTTCAGTGAGGGTACGCAGTATTTT.

This clonotype showed up many times. The chain couples TRBV24-1 to TRBJ1-5, with a weak D call TRBD1 (5 bases). Germline V lookup: CDR1 KGHDR, CDR2 SFDVKD. This CDR3 region has 16 residues. Trimming removed 3 bases from V and 0 bases from J, with 11 bases in between. The CDR3 DNA is TGTGCCACCAGTGATCACCGGGACGGTAGCAATCAGCCCCAGCATTTT. The encoded protein is CATSDHRDGSNQPQHF.

There are many counts of this clonotype. The V gene is TRBV20-1, the J gene TRBJ2-7; D tentatively reads TRBD1 or TRBD2 (5 bases each). The CDR3 spans 14 residues. The ends were cut back, 2 bases at V and 3 bases at J, with 14 bases in the middle. CDR1 is DFQATT, CDR2 SNEGSKA, per germline (reference sequence). This chain's CDR3 is CSARLGTSYYEQYF. CDR3 DNA sequence: TGCAGTGCTAGACTTGGGACCAGTTACTACGAGCAGTACTTC.

This clonotype appeared many times. The genes are TRBV29-1 and TRBJ2-5; 9 positions agree with TRBD2. CDR3 length equals 12 residues. J was trimmed by 6 bases and V by 4 bases; bases with no gene match: 3. CDR1 and CDR2 (germline): SQVTM, ANQGSEA. Written as DNA, the CDR3 is TGCAGCGTTGTAGCGGGAGAGAAGACCCAGTACTTC. Translation: CSVVAGEKTQYF.

In this sample, this clonotype turned up a few times. The chain joins TRBV2 to TRBJ2-7; 10 nucleotides agree with TRBD1. The V gene's germline CDR1 is SNHLY and CDR2 FYNNEI. This CDR3 comprises 12 residues. V was pared by 11 bases and J by 3 bases, with 4 bases of the junction left unmatched. The CDR3 DNA reads as TGTGCCGGACAGGGGGTAGGCTACGAGCAGTACTTC. This sequence encodes CAGQGVGYEQYF. Drawing the rest from reference TRBV2 and TRBJ2-7, the complete variable domain is EPEVTQTPSHQVTQMGQEVILRCVPISNHLYFYWYRQILGQKVEFLVSFYNNEISEKSEIFDDQFSVERPDGSNFTLKIRSTKLEDSAMYFCAGQGVGYEQYFGPGTRLTVT.

The CDR3 spells CSAGGIEQYF. CDR3 nucleotides: TGCAGTGCTGGCGGGATCGAGCAGTACTTC. The J gene is TRBJ2-7, the V gene TRBV20-1, with a possible D match to TRBD2 (6 bases). The CDR3 spans 10 residues. The germline V and J ends were trimmed by 5 bases and 6 bases, with 8 bases remaining between them. From germline, CDR1 is DFQATT and CDR2 SNEGSKA (reference sequence).

At least ten counts were recorded for this clonotype. V usage is TRBV11-3 and J usage is TRBJ2-1; D may be TRBD2 (6 bases). Trimming removed 2 bases from V and 5 bases from J, with 13 bases in between. Per germline, CDR1 SGHNT and CDR2 YENEEA. The CDR3 loop spans 15 amino acids. This CDR3 reads CASSLLPSADNEQFF. CDR3 sequence (DNA): TGTGCCAGCAGCTTATTACCTAGCGCCGACAATGAGCAGTTCTTC. Combining the CDR3 with reference TRBV11-3 and TRBJ2-1 gives the whole variable domain EAGVVQSPRYKIIEKKQPVAFWCNPISGHNTLYWYLQNLGQGPELLIRYENEEAVDDSQLPKDRFSAERLKGVDSTLKIQPAELGDSAVYLCASSLLPSADNEQFFGPGTRLTVL.

This clonotype was found a few times. This chain joins TRBV4-3 and TRBJ2-1, with TRBD2 matching over 10 bases. V trimming: 1 base; J trimming: 4 bases; junction bases outside the gene matches: 7. This CDR3 comprises 17 residues. In germline, CDR1 is LGHNA, CDR2 YSLEER. Here the CDR3 DNA reads TGCGCCAGCAGCCAAGGGGCTAGCGGGAGTTTGTACAATGAGCAGTTCTTC. Amino acid sequence: CASSQGASGSLYNEQFF.

In this sample, this clonotype turned up many times. The CDR3 bases are TGTGCCAGCAGTTTACGCGGGGTTAGCAATCAGCCCCAGCATTTT. This encodes CASSLRGVSNQPQHF. The rearrangement links TRBV12-3 or TRBV12-4 to TRBJ1-5; D is unclear. This CDR3 spans 15 amino acids. The ends were cut back, 2 bases at V and 0 bases at J, with 8 bases in the middle.

This sequence joins TRBV7-2 and TRBJ2-3; 11 bases are a match to TRBD2. The CDR3 contains 16 residues. The J segment lost 6 bases and the V segment lost 1 base, leaving 6 bases of the junction unmatched. Germline V gene sequence: CDR1 SGHTA, CDR2 FQGNSA. CDR3 region: CASSLDSGGAGDTQYF. For the CDR3, the DNA is TGTGCCAGCAGCTTAGATAGCGGGGGGGCCGGGGATACGCAGTATTTT.

The chain links TRBV7-2 to TRBJ2-1; D assignment may be TRBD1 or TRBD2 (5 bases each). Trimming shortened V by 0 bases and J by 6 bases, and 9 bases separated the two germline ends. This CDR3 region has 14 residues. The germline V gene has CDR1 SGHTA and CDR2 FQGNSA. The CDR3 sequence: CASSLAGDLNEQFF. The CDR3 DNA is TGTGCCAGCAGCTTAGCGGGGGACCTCAATGAGCAGTTCTTC.

This clonotype was found many times. The chain carries TRBV7-9 and TRBJ2-5, with D possibly being TRBD1 (6 bases). The ends were cut back, 1 base at V and 1 base at J, with 10 bases in the middle. The CDR3 consists of 15 residues. Germline V lookup: CDR1 SEHNR, CDR2 FQNEAQ (reference sequence). Here the CDR3 reads CASSLGGRPQETQYF. The CDR3 DNA sequence: TGTGCCAGCAGCTTAGGGGGGCGTCCCCAAGAGACCCAGTACTTC.

This clonotype was counted many times. The CDR3 region is CASSQGGTAVYEQYF. The DNA of the CDR3 is TGCGCCAGCAGCCAGGGCGGGACTGCAGTCTACGAGCAGTACTTC. The rearrangement joins TRBV5-1 to TRBJ2-7; a weak D match, TRBD2 (6 bases). The CDR3 is made up of 15 amino acids. V was shortened by 4 bases and J by 3 bases, with 17 bases between the two germline ends. Germline V CDR1 and CDR2: SGHRS, YFSETQ.

The CDR3, as DNA: TGTGCCAGCCTTGGGGGACTCAGCTCTGGGGCCAACGTCCTGACTTTC. The encoded protein is CASLGGLSSGANVLTF. The chain joins TRBV28 to TRBJ2-6; a possible D gene is TRBD2 (6 bases). The CDR3 extends over 16 amino acids. Trimming took 8 bases from V and 0 from J, leaving 14 bases between them. Looked up from germline, CDR1 is MDHEN and CDR2 is SYDVKM.

This clonotype has more than one count but fewer than ten. V and J are TRBV20-1 and TRBJ2-5; D is ambiguous. Germline assignment: CDR1 DFQATT and CDR2 SNEGSKA (reference sequence). CDR3 length equals 13 residues. Trimming pared 3 bases from V and 2 bases from J, leaving 10 bases between. This CDR3 reads CSARVIGQETQYF. DNA for the CDR3: TGCAGTGCTAGGGTAATTGGGCAAGAGACCCAGTACTTC.

Only a few counts were recorded for this clonotype. The chain couples TRBV7-8 to TRBJ2-2; D gene ambiguous. Germline CDR1 and CDR2: SGHVS and FQNEAQ. The V end was cut by 5 bases, the J end by 7 bases, with 11 bases between. The CDR3 is 13 amino acids. The CDR3 coding sequence is TGTGCCAGCAGCGAAGAAGATAACGGGGAGCTGTTTTTT. This sequence encodes CASSEEDNGELFF.

V gene TRBV10-3 combines with J gene TRBJ2-1; 9 bases agree with TRBD1. Germline values: CDR1 ENHRY, CDR2 SYGVKD. The CDR3 is made up of 14 amino acids. The J segment lost 6 bases and the V segment lost 10 bases, leaving 10 bases of the junction unmatched. The CDR3 DNA follows: TGTGCCACCGGTGGGGACAGGGATGTCAATGAGCAGTTCTTC. Translated: CATGGDRDVNEQFF.

The chain employs TRBV27 and TRBJ2-1, with TRBD2 matching over 9 bases. The V gene end was trimmed by 8 bases and the J gene end by 7 bases; junction bases not matched to a gene: 9. CDR1 and CDR2 (germline): MNHEY, SMNVEV (reference sequence). The CDR3 sequence is 14 residues long. This CDR3 reads CASSGRSGRNEQFF. In DNA, the CDR3 is TGTGCCAGCTCAGGTCGTAGCGGGAGAAATGAGCAGTTCTTC.